This T cell receptor (beta chain) was sequenced for a study of blood T cell repertoires in COVID-19. Study in general: The United States, Italy and Spain were the sources of the acute and convalescent COVID-19 samples. T cells, B-cell-depleted T cells, or PBMCs provided the cDNA or gDNA that served as material.

In assigning cohorts, the study relied on participant-reported clinical history. Source study methods: Amplification with reference gene primers provided the estimates of nucleated cell counts. Produced via immunoSEQ multiplex PCR; TCRdb's table is partial and in-frame only. The V and J calls and clone size come from that table; D and trimming were worked out from the DNA. The sample records 180,000 or so clones, approximately 85% being singletons. Germline V lookup: CDR1 LNHDA, CDR2 SQIVND (reference sequence). This CDR3 region has 17 residues. Trimming took off 3 bases at V and 2 bases at J, with 18 bases between the two ends.

The sample consisted of PBMCs or T cells enriched from blood (not recorded which). The V call is TRBV19, the J call TRBJ2-3; D may be TRBD2 (5 bases). The receptor's source is a man aged 40-55 years with acute COVID-19. The CDR3 DNA is TGTGCCAGTAGTATCGGTCAGCGGAAAGGGCACACAGATACGCAGTATTTT. It specifies CASSIGQRKGHTDTQYF.